A selection of T cell receptor beta chains follows, all from one sample in a study of T cell changes during pregnancy in multiple sclerosis. The assay was immunoSEQ multiplex PCR, and TCRdb's table has in-frame clones only and misses some. The data show 84,000 or so clones, roughly 93% seen once. This specimen was peripheral blood, taken in the third trimester of pregnancy. The origin of the receptors is a female donor with multiple sclerosis, enrolled in a pregnancy study. The CDR3 runs from the conserved cysteine through the conserved F or W. The order of the fields is D gene, J gene, clone size, CDR3 length, V gene, CDR3 DNA, CDR3 protein. D genes are given only for firm matches. Some rows have no size entry. The others give once, few or many, or a class for an expanded clone.

.,TRBJ1-6,.,13,TRBV18,TGTGCCAGCTCGCCCCGACAGAGTTCACCCCTCCACTTT,CASSPRQSSPLHF
.,TRBJ2-1,.,15,TRBV27,TGTGCCAGCGGGTTGGTCCGAGAGACTTACAATGAGCAGTTCTTC,CASGLVRETYNEQFF
TRBD1,TRBJ2-5,.,14,TRBV6-6,TGTGCCAGCAGGCGTGGGACAGACCAAGAGACCCAGTACTTC,CASRRGTDQETQYF
TRBD1,TRBJ2-5,.,16,TRBV9,TGTGCCAGCAGCGAACAGGGGGCGATTGATCGGGAGACCCAGTACTTC,CASSEQGAIDRETQYF
TRBD1,TRBJ2-7,once,14,TRBV19,TGTGCCAGTAGTACCCGGGACAGTCTTTACGAGCAGTACTTC,CASSTRDSLYEQYF
TRBD1,TRBJ2-2,.,16,TRBV4-1,TGCGCCAGCAGCCAACTCCTCAGGGGGCGGGACGGGGAGCTGTTTTTT,CASSQLLRGRDGELFF
.,TRBJ2-3,once,13,TRBV6-4,TGTGCCAGCAGGATCGGAGAGGCGGGTCCCACATATTTT,CASRIGEAGPTYF
.,TRBJ1-5,.,15,TRBV6-5,TGTGCCAGCAGTTACTCCCGCGGCTACAATCAGCCCCAGCATTTT,CASSYSRGYNQPQHF
.,TRBJ2-1,.,14,TRBV5-1,TGCGCCAGCCTCCTAGGGGGCTCCTACAATGAGCAGTTCTTC,CASLLGGSYNEQFF
.,TRBJ2-7,.,16,TRBV6-6,TGTGCCAGCAGTTACTCGAAGTGGGCACCTGCCTACGAGCAGTACTTC,CASSYSKWAPAYEQYF
TRBD1,TRBJ1-4,.,16,TRBV5-1,TGCGCCAGCAGCTTGGTCACCGGACAGGCGGGTGGAAAACTGTTTTTT,CASSLVTGQAGGKLFF
.,TRBJ2-7,.,18,TRBV5-1,TGCGCCAGCAGTTATTACGAGGGCGAGGGATGGGCGAAGGGTGAGCAGTACTTC,CASSYYEGEGWAKGEQYF
.,TRBJ1-1,.,13,TRBV30,TGTGCCTGGATGGACAGTTTGAACACTGAAGCTTTCTTT,CAWMDSLNTEAFF
TRBD1,TRBJ1-3,.,18,TRBV7-9,TGTGCCAGCAGCCCCCAGGCACTCGGACAGGGCTCTGGAAACACCATATATTTT,CASSPQALGQGSGNTIYF
TRBD2,TRBJ2-7,.,14,TRBV4-2,TGTGCCAGCAGCCCGCGGACTAGCAACTACGAGCAGTACTTC,CASSPRTSNYEQYF
.,TRBJ1-1,.,16,TRBV5-4,TGTGCCAGCAGCCCCGAGGGGGGGACTACGGGAACTGAAGCTTTCTTT,CASSPEGGTTGTEAFF
TRBD1,TRBJ2-7,.,16,TRBV27,TGTGCCAGCAGTTGGGGGACAGGGGAGTACGGCTACGAGCAGTACTTC,CASSWGTGEYGYEQYF
.,TRBJ1-2,.,17,TRBV11-2,TGTGCCAGCAGCTTATCTGGGACTAGGAGCAGTTTACATGGCTACACCTTC,CASSLSGTRSSLHGYTF
.,TRBJ1-1,.,13,TRBV15,TGTGCCACCAGCGCGCCAGGGGAATTACGAGCTTTCTTT,CATSAPGELRAFF
.,TRBJ2-7,.,11,TRBV23-1,TGCGCCAGCAGTCAACCCTTAGAGCAGTACTTC,CASSQPLEQYF
.,TRBJ2-1,.,15,TRBV7-8,TGTGCCAGCAGCATAGGGGCTGGGTCCTACAATGAGCAGTTCTTC,CASSIGAGSYNEQFF
.,TRBJ1-5,.,16,TRBV19,TGTGCCAGTAGTATAGGGGGGCCAAGAGGGAATCAGCCCCAGCATTTT,CASSIGGPRGNQPQHF
TRBD1,TRBJ2-7,.,14,TRBV2,TGTGCCAGCACCGCGACAGGGCCCCCATCTGGGCAGTACTTC,CASTATGPPSGQYF
TRBD1,TRBJ1-2,.,14,TRBV19,TGTGCCAGTAGTATAGGAGGGACAGACTATGGCTACACCTTC,CASSIGGTDYGYTF
.,TRBJ2-7,.,14,TRBV6-5,TGTGCCAGCAGTTACTCGAGACAGTCCTACGAGCAGTACTTC,CASSYSRQSYEQYF
.,TRBJ2-5,.,11,TRBV27,TGTGCCAGCAGTAGAGGGGAGACCCAGTACTTC,CASSRGETQYF
.,TRBJ1-4,.,20,TRBV21-1,TGTGCCAGCAGCAAACCCCGGACCGGGACAGGGATTGCAACTAATGAAAAACTGTTTTTT,CASSKPRTGTGIATNEKLFF
.,TRBJ1-2,.,14,TRBV19,TGTGCCAGTAGTATGCGGGGCGTTGACTATGGCTACACCTTC,CASSMRGVDYGYTF
.,TRBJ1-1,.,15,TRBV10-3,TGTGCCATCAGTGAACCCGGACAGAGGAACACTGAAGCTTTCTTT,CAISEPGQRNTEAFF
.,TRBJ1-6,.,18,TRBV12-5,TGTGCTAGTGGTTTGGTACCTCCCCCGACAAGCTATAATTCACCCCTCCACTTT,CASGLVPPPTSYNSPLHF
.,TRBJ1-2,.,15,TRBV4-1,TGCGCCAGCAGCCAAGAGGGCCTTCGCGTCTATGGCTACACCTTC,CASSQEGLRVYGYTF
TRBD2,TRBJ2-3,.,14,TRBV6-6,TGTGCCAGCAGAGATAGCGGGGAAACAGATACGCAGTATTTT,CASRDSGETDTQYF
TRBD1,TRBJ2-2,once,16,TRBV5-5,TGTGCCAGCAGCCTCCTACGACAGGGGGTCTCCGGGGAGCTGTTTTTT,CASSLLRQGVSGELFF
.,TRBJ2-5,.,15,TRBV9,TGTGCCAGCAGCCCGCAGCCCGTGGGGCGGGAGACCCAGTACTTC,CASSPQPVGRETQYF
.,TRBJ1-1,.,14,TRBV18,TGTGCCAGCTCACCTACGGACACGAGAACTGAAGCTTTCTTT,CASSPTDTRTEAFF
.,TRBJ1-1,once,14,TRBV6-5,TGTGCCAGCAGTTACGGGACATTGAACACTGAAGCTTTCTTT,CASSYGTLNTEAFF
TRBD1,TRBJ1-6,once,14,TRBV6-5,TGTGCCAGCAGTTCTGGGACAGCGAATTCACCCCTCCACTTT,CASSSGTANSPLHF
TRBD2,TRBJ2-2,.,16,TRBV29-1,TGCAGCGTCGCCGGGACTAGCGGGGGGGGCACCGGGGAGCTGTTTTTT,CSVAGTSGGGTGELFF
TRBD2,TRBJ2-1,.,15,TRBV18,TGTGCCAGCTCACTAAGACTAGCGGGGGGATTGGAGCAGTTCTTC,CASSLRLAGGLEQFF
.,TRBJ1-2,.,14,TRBV27,TGTGCCAGCAGTTTAGGGGGGGCGGTCTATGGCTACACCTTC,CASSLGGAVYGYTF
.,TRBJ2-1,.,17,TRBV9,TGTGCCAGCAGCGGAGCCGTAGTAGGCAGGCGATACAATGAGCAGTTCTTC,CASSGAVVGRRYNEQFF
TRBD1,TRBJ2-7,.,15,TRBV6-1,TGTGCCAGCAGTGAACGGACAGGGGATATCGACGAGCAGTACTTC,CASSERTGDIDEQYF
TRBD1,TRBJ2-1,.,14,TRBV5-4,TGTGCCAGCAGCTGGGACAGGGGTTACAATGAGCAGTTCTTC,CASSWDRGYNEQFF